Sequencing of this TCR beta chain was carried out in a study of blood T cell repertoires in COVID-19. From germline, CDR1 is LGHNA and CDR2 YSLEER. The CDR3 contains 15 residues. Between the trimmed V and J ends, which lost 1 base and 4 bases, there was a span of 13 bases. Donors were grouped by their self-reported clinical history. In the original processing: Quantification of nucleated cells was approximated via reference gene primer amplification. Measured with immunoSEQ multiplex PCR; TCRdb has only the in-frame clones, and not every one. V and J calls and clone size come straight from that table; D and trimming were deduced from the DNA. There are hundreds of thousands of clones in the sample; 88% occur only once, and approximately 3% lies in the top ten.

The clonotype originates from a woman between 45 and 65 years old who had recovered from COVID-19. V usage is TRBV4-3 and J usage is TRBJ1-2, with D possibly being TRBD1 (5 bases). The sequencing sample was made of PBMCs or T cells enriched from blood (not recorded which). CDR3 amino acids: CASSQGEGLPYGYTF. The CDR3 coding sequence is TGCGCCAGCAGCCAAGGGGAGGGGCTCCCCTATGGCTACACCTTC.